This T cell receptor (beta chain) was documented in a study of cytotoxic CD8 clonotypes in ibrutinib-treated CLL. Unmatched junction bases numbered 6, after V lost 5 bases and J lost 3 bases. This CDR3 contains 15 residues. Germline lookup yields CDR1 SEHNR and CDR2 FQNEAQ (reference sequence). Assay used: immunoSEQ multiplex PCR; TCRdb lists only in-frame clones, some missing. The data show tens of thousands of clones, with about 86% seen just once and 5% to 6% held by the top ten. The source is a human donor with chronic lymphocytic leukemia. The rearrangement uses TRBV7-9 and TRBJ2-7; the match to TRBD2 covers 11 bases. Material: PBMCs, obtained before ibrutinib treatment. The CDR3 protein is CASSDGTSGYYEQYF. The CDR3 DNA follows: TGTGCCAGCAGCGACGGGACTAGCGGTTACTACGAGCAGTACTTC.